This T cell receptor (beta chain) was sequenced in a study of cytomegalovirus exposure and HLA in healthy donors. Study observations and caveats: Reported performance of the classifier showed diagnosis of cytomegalovirus status with high specificity and sensitivity. A later analysis associated about 18,000 TCR beta sequences with HLA alleles at a 0.05 false discovery rate. Per a later analysis, HLA-associated TCR beta chains showed more clonal expansion than other, equally common TCR beta chains.

Healthy donors of bone marrow made up the group. About this clone: The antigen is unknown.

The PCR used 60 Vbeta and 13 Jbeta primers. Repertoires were generated with immunoSEQ multiplex PCR, while TCRdb's copy carries only in-frame clones and drops some. The data contain some 120,000 clones, about 74% of them singletons. Germline lookup yields CDR1 MDHEN and CDR2 SYDVKM. The CDR3 sequence is 13 residues long. Trimming cost V 6 bases and J 5 bases, with 13 bases left between them. Sequencing was performed on PBMCs. The sequence came from a man aged 25 to 45 in good health and CMV-seropositive. The chain is built from TRBV28 and TRBJ2-5; D may be TRBD2 (5 bases). CDR3 sequence reads: CASSLAGRETQYF. CDR3 coding DNA: TGTGCCAGCAGCCTCGCGGGTCGGGAGACCCAGTACTTC.